These T cell receptor beta chains were read from a single sample in a study of blood T cell repertoires in COVID-19. Libraries were prepared by immunoSEQ multiplex PCR; TCRdb keeps only in-frame clonotypes and omits some of them. Here the sample spans about 250,000 clones, about nine tenths being singletons. Sequencing input: PBMCs or T cells enriched from blood (not recorded which). These receptors originate from a man between 35 and 55 years old who had recovered from COVID-19. CDR3s include the opening cysteine and the closing phenylalanine or tryptophan. A D gene is named only where the DNA matches it firmly. Part of the rows lack a size; the others show once, few, many or a class for expanded clones.

cdr3_nt cdr3_aa clone_size d_call j_call v_call
TGTGCCACCCACAGGGGGAAAGAGACCCAGTACTTC CATHRGKETQYF . TRBD1 TRBJ2-5 TRBV12-3/TRBV12-4
TGTGCCAGCAGCGTAGTTAGCGGAGGATCCACAGATACGCAGTATTTT CASSVVSGGSTDTQYF . . TRBJ2-3 TRBV9
TGTGCCAGCTCCGAGGGGGGGTTCGGCTACACCTTC CASSEGGFGYTF few . TRBJ1-2 TRBV18
TGTGCCAGCAGCCAATTTCCGAACTTCTCCTACAATGAGCAGTTCTTC CASSQFPNFSYNEQFF few . TRBJ2-1 TRBV11-2
TGTGCCAGTAGTATAGGGCAGGGGCTCTTGGAAGAGACCCAGTACTTC CASSIGQGLLEETQYF medium-sized . TRBJ2-5 TRBV19
TGTGCCAGCAGTTTACACGGACAGAACACTGAAGCTTTCTTT CASSLHGQNTEAFF . . TRBJ1-1 TRBV28
TGTGCCAGCAGCTTATCTGGCGGCTTTCAAGAGACCCAGTACTTC CASSLSGGFQETQYF . . TRBJ2-5 TRBV7-2
TGTGCCAGCAGCCTCATCTTAACTCCCTATGGCTACACCTTC CASSLILTPYGYTF . . TRBJ1-2 TRBV6-2/TRBV6-3
TGTGCCAGCAGCCCCTCGGGTCGCGAGCAGTACTTC CASSPSGREQYF . . TRBJ2-7 TRBV7-8
TGCGCCAGCAGCTTGGGTACAGGGGGCATGGCATTTGAAAAACTGTTTTTT CASSLGTGGMAFEKLFF . TRBD1 TRBJ1-4 TRBV5-1
TGTGCCAGCAGTTTGAGCGGACCTTCCTACGAGCAGTACTTC CASSLSGPSYEQYF . . TRBJ2-7 TRBV27
TGTGCCAGTAAAAAAGGCCCCCAGGGCAATCAGCCCCAGCATTTT CASKKGPQGNQPQHF once . TRBJ1-5 TRBV19
TGTGCCAGCAGCCAAGATTTAACAGGGGCTGGTGGCTACACCTTC CASSQDLTGAGGYTF . TRBD1 TRBJ1-2 TRBV3-1/TRBV3-2
TGTGCCAGCAGTTACTCGACAGGGCTAGAGACCCAGTACTTC CASSYSTGLETQYF . TRBD1 TRBJ2-5 TRBV6-6
TGTGCCAGCAGCTTACTAGGGGCCATGAACTACGAGCAGTACTTC CASSLLGAMNYEQYF many . TRBJ2-7 TRBV7-8
TGTGCCAGCAGCCTTTTCGGGGGGACTCTGACCGGGGAGCTGTTTTTT CASSLFGGTLTGELFF . TRBD2 TRBJ2-2 TRBV7-2
TGTGCCAGCAGTATACCGCTAGCCTCCGAGCAGTACTTC CASSIPLASEQYF . . TRBJ2-7 TRBV6-5
TGTGCCAGCAGTTGGGACATGAGCTCTGGAAACACCATATATTTT CASSWDMSSGNTIYF . . TRBJ1-3 TRBV6-6
TGTGCCAGCAGTTATGGACAGCTATACAATGAGCAGTTCTTC CASSYGQLYNEQFF . . TRBJ2-1 TRBV5-4
TGTGCCAGCAGCACAAGTAATGAAAAACTGTTTTTT CASSTSNEKLFF . . TRBJ1-4 TRBV7-9
TGTGCCAGCAGTACCCTAGCGGGAGTTCTGAATGAGCAGTTCTTC CASSTLAGVLNEQFF . TRBD2 TRBJ2-1 TRBV6-2/TRBV6-3
TGCGCCAGCAGTGAGTCGGTTAGCCACCAAGAGACCCAGTACTTC CASSESVSHQETQYF . . TRBJ2-5 TRBV10-2
TGTGCCAGCAGCCCCGGGGAAGACCACGGCTACACCTTC CASSPGEDHGYTF . . TRBJ1-2 TRBV5-4
TGTGCCAGCAGTTTACCGGGGACAGACTATGGCTACACCTTC CASSLPGTDYGYTF . TRBD1 TRBJ1-2 TRBV28
TGCGCCAGCAGCTCGAAATCTCAGGGGACGGAGCAGTACTTC CASSSKSQGTEQYF . . TRBJ2-7 TRBV4-1
TGTGCCAGCACCCTAGGAACTAGCGGGAGTGGTTTATACAATGAGCAGTTCTTC CASTLGTSGSGLYNEQFF few TRBD2 TRBJ2-1 TRBV28
TGTGCCAGCAGTGGGGCGAAGGTTTCGAATGAGCAGTTCTTC CASSGAKVSNEQFF . . TRBJ2-1 TRBV6-6
TGCGCCAGCGGTGAAGGGGACGGGGAGCTGTTTTTT CASGEGDGELFF . . TRBJ2-2 TRBV5-1
TGTGCCAGCAGTGCAGGGACAGGGAATAATCAGCCCCAGCATTTT CASSAGTGNNQPQHF . TRBD1 TRBJ1-5 TRBV6-4
TGTGCCAGCAGTTTGACAGCGGGATCACCCCTCCACTTT CASSLTAGSPLHF many . TRBJ1-6 TRBV25-1
TGCGCCAGCAGCATAACGTCCGGGACAGCCACAGATACGCAGTATTTT CASSITSGTATDTQYF . TRBD1 TRBJ2-3 TRBV5-1
TGTGCCAGTAGTCACGTCAGGGGAGAAGACTATGGCTACACCTTC CASSHVRGEDYGYTF . . TRBJ1-2 TRBV19
TGTGCCTGGAGTCCGCTCCCAAACATGGCTAATGAAAAACTGTTTTTT CAWSPLPNMANEKLFF . . TRBJ1-4 TRBV30
TGTGCCAGCAGCCAAACTTCCTACGAGCAGTACTTC CASSQTSYEQYF . . TRBJ2-7 TRBV3-1/TRBV3-2
TGTGCCAGCAGTACGTATCGCTCAGGGATTAATTCACCCCTCCACTTT CASSTYRSGINSPLHF . . TRBJ1-6 TRBV28
TGTGCCAGCAGTCTTCAATCGGGTGAGCAGTTCTTC CASSLQSGEQFF . . TRBJ2-1 TRBV6-5
TGTGCGTCGCAACCCCCCCGCCCTAGTACAGGCATTTGGGAGACCCAGTACTTC CASQPPRPSTGIWETQYF once . TRBJ2-5 TRBV12-5
TGTGCCAGCAGCCAAGATCAGATGACACCCAGGGACGAGCAGTACTTC CASSQDQMTPRDEQYF . . TRBJ2-7 TRBV3-1/TRBV3-2
TGTGCCAGCAGTTTTGGAGGAGACTATGGCTACACCTTC CASSFGGDYGYTF . . TRBJ1-2 TRBV12-3/TRBV12-4
TGCGCCAGCAGCCCGGGACAGGGAGGGAATCAGCCCCAGCATTTT CASSPGQGGNQPQHF once TRBD1 TRBJ1-5 TRBV5-1
TGTGCCACCTCGGCCGGGAGCGGGCACAATGAGCAGTTCTTC CATSAGSGHNEQFF . . TRBJ2-1 TRBV24-1
TGCAGTGGCGGGACAGGGTATACCGGGGAGCTGTTTTTT CSGGTGYTGELFF few TRBD1 TRBJ2-2 TRBV29-1
TGTGCCAGCAGACCTCCGGGACTAGTATCAGATACGCAGTATTTT CASRPPGLVSDTQYF few TRBD2 TRBJ2-3 TRBV7-2
TGTGCCAGCAGCTTCTACAGTACACACTACGAGCAGTACTTC CASSFYSTHYEQYF . . TRBJ2-7 TRBV7-2
TGTGCCAGCAGCGTAGGACAGGGAGGTGGCTACACCTTC CASSVGQGGGYTF . TRBD1 TRBJ1-2 TRBV9
TGTGCCAGCAGCTACGGGACAGGGGCGCGAGTTGACTATGGCTACACCTTC CASSYGTGARVDYGYTF . TRBD1 TRBJ1-2 TRBV5-6
TGTGCCAGCAGCGCGGGGACTAGCGGGAGGGGTGACACCGGGGAGCTGTTTTTT CASSAGTSGRGDTGELFF . TRBD2 TRBJ2-2 TRBV7-9
TGTGCCAGCAGTTCCTGGACTTTCCGGGGGGGAAACACCATATATTTT CASSSWTFRGGNTIYF . . TRBJ1-3 TRBV28
TGTGCCAGCAAGGATTGGGGCAGTGGAAACACCATATATTTT CASKDWGSGNTIYF . . TRBJ1-3 TRBV28
TGTGCCTGGAAGGGGGCCTATGGCTACACCTTC CAWKGAYGYTF once TRBD1 TRBJ1-2 TRBV30
TGCAGCGTTGTAACGGGGTTCGTAGGGAATGAGCAGTTCTTC CSVVTGFVGNEQFF once . TRBJ2-1 TRBV29-1
TGCAGCGTCGGGACAGGGGGAGATTCACCCCTCCACTTT CSVGTGGDSPLHF . TRBD1 TRBJ1-6 TRBV29-1
TGCGCCAGCAGCTTGGAAGGAGGGAGGGAAGAGACCCAGTACTTC CASSLEGGREETQYF once TRBD2 TRBJ2-5 TRBV5-1
TGTGCCAGCAGCCAAGATAAGGGGACAGGGGTTGCCAACGTCCTGACTTTC CASSQDKGTGVANVLTF . TRBD1 TRBJ2-6 TRBV3-1/TRBV3-2
TGCAGTGCTTTCACTAGTTACGAGCAGTACTTC CSAFTSYEQYF few . TRBJ2-7 TRBV20-1
TGTGCCTGGACCCCCTCCGGCGGGGTGGGGCAGTACTTC CAWTPSGGVGQYF . . TRBJ2-7 TRBV30
TGTGCCAGTAGTAAGACAGGTGGACCCGGTGCGGCTTTCTTT CASSKTGGPGAAFF . . TRBJ1-1 TRBV19
TGTGCCTGGAGTCCGGTCGCCGGGGAGCTGTTTTTT CAWSPVAGELFF . . TRBJ2-2 TRBV30
TGTGCCAGCAGTTCGACCGGGACAGCCTCCTACGAGCAGTACTTC CASSSTGTASYEQYF . TRBD1 TRBJ2-7 TRBV28
TGTGCCAGCAGCCTAACCGGGACTAGCGGGCACGAGCAGTACTTC CASSLTGTSGHEQYF . TRBD2 TRBJ2-7 TRBV7-2